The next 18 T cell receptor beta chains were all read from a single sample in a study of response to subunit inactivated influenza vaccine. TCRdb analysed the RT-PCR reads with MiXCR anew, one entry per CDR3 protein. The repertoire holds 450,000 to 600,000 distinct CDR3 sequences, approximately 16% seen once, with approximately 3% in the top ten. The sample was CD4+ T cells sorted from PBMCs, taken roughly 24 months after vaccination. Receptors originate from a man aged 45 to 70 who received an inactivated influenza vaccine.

The CDR3 DNA is TGTGCCAGCTCACCAGGGACAGCATCCACCTACGAGCAGTACTTC. This gives the protein CASSPGTASTYEQYF. The rearrangement uses TRBV18 and TRBJ2-7; 7 bases line up with TRBD1. Germline assignment: CDR1 KGHSH and CDR2 LQKENI. V gave up 2 bases and J gave up 2 bases; unmatched junction bases: 6. CDR3 length: 15 residues. The whole variable domain, remainder taken from reference TRBV18 and TRBJ2-7, is NAGVMQNPRHLVRRRGQEARLRCSPMKGHSHVYWYRQLPEEGLKFMVYLQKENIIDESGMPKERFSAEFPKEGPSILRIQQVVRGDSAAYFCASSPGTASTYEQYFGPGTRLTVT.

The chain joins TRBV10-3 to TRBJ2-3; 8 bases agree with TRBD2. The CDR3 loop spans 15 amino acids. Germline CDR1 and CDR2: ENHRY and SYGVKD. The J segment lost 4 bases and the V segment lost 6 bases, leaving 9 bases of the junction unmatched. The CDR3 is CAIRPSGRGADTQYF. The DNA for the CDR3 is TGTGCCATCAGACCTAGCGGGCGGGGGGCAGATACGCAGTATTTT.

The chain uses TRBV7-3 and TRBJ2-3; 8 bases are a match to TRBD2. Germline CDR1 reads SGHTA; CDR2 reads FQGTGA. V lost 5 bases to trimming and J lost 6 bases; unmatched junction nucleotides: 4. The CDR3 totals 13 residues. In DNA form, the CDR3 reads TGTGCCAGCAGCCGTAGCGGGAAGGATACGCAGTATTTT. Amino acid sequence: CASSRSGKDTQYF.

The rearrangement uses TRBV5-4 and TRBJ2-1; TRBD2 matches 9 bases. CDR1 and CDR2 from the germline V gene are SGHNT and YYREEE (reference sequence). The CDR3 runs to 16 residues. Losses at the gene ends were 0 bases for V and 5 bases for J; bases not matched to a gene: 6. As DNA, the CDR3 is TGTGCCAGCAGCTTGGCCAGCGGGGGGCCAAACAATGAGCAGTTCTTC. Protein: CASSLASGGPNNEQFF.

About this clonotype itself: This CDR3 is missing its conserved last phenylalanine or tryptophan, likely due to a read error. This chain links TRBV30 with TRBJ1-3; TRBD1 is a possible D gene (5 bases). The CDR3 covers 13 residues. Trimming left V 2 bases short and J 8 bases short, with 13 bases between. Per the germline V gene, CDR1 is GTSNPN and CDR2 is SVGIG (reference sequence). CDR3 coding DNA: TGTGCCTGGAGTAAACAACCGGGGGACACCATATATGTT. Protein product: CAWSKQPGDTIYV.

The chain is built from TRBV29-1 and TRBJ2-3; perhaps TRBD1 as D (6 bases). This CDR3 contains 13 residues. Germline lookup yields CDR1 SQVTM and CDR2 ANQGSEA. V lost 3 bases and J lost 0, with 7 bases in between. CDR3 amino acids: CSVDQGSTDTQYF. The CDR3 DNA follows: TGCAGCGTTGATCAGGGGAGCACAGATACGCAGTATTTT.

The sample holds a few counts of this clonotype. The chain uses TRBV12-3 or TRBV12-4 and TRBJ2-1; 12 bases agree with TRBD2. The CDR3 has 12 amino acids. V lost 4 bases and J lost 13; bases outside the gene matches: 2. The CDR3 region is CASSSSGGVQFF. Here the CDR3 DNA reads TGTGCCAGCAGTTCTAGCGGGGGGGTTCAGTTCTTC.

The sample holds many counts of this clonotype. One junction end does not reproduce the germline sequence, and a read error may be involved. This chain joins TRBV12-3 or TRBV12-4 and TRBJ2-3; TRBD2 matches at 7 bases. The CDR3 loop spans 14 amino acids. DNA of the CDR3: TGTGCCAGCAGCTTAGGGAGGGGCACAGATACGCAGTATTTT. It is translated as CASSLGRGTDTQYF.

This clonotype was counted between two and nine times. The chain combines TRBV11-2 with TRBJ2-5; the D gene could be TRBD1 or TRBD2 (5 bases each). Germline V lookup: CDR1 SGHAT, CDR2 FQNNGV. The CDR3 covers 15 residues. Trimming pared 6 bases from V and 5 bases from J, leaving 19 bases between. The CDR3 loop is CASRSPGPKGETQYF. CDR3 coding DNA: TGTGCCAGCAGAAGCCCGGGGCCAAAAGGCGAGACCCAGTACTTC. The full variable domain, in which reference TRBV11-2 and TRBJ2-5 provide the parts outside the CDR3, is EAGVAQSPRYKIIEKRQSVAFWCNPISGHATLYWYQQILGQGPKLLIQFQNNGVVDDSQLPKDRFSAERLKGVDSTLKIQPAKLEDSAVYLCASRSPGPKGETQYFGPGTRLLVL.

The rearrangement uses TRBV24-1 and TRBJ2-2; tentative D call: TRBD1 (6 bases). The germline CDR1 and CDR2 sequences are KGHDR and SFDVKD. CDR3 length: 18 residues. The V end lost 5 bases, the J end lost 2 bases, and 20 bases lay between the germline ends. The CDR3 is CATSAARGTRTNTGELFF. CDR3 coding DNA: TGTGCCACCAGTGCCGCCAGAGGGACACGGACTAACACCGGGGAGCTGTTTTTT.

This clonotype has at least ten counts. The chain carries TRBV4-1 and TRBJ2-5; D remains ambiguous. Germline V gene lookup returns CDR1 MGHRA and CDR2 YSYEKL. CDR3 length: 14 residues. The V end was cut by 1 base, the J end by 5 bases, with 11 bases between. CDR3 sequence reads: CASSQVGISETQYF. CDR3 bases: TGCGCCAGCAGCCAAGTTGGGATTTCGGAGACCCAGTACTTC.

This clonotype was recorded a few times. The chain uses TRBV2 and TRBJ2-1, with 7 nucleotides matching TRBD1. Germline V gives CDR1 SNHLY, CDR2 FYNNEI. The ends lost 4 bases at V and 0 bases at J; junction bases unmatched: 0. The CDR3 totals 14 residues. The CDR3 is CASSGQGSYNEQFF. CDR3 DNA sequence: TGTGCCAGCAGTGGACAGGGCTCCTACAATGAGCAGTTCTTC.

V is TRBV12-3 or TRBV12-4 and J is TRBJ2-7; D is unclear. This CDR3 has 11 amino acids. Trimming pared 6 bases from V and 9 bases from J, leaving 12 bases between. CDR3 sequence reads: CASSIDTRQYF. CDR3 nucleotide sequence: TGTGCCAGCAGCATAGATACGAGGCAGTACTTC.

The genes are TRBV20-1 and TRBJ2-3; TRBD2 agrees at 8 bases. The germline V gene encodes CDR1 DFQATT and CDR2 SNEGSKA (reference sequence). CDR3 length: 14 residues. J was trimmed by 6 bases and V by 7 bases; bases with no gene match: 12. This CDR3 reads CSGGREGLSDTQYF. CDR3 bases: TGCAGTGGAGGACGGGAGGGACTGTCCGATACGCAGTATTTT.

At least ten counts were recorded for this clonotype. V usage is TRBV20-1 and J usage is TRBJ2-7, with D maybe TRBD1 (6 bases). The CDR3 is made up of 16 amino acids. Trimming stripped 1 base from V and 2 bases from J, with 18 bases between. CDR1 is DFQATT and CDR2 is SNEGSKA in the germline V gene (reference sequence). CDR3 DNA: TGCAGTGCTAGAGTCCCAGGGCAGGGGCCCCCCTACGAGCAGTACTTC. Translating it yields CSARVPGQGPPYEQYF.

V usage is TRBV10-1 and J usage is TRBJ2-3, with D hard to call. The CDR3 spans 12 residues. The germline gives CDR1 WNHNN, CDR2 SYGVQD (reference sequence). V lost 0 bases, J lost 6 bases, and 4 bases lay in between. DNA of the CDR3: TGCGCCAGCAGTGAGTCGAGGGATACGCAGTATTTT. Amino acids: CASSESRDTQYF.

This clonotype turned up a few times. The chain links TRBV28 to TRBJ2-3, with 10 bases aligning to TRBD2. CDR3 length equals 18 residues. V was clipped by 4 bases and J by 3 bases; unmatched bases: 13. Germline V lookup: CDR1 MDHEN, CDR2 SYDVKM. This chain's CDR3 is CASSSMMFLAGVTDTQYF. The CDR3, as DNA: TGTGCCAGCAGTTCAATGATGTTCCTAGCGGGGGTTACAGATACGCAGTATTTT.

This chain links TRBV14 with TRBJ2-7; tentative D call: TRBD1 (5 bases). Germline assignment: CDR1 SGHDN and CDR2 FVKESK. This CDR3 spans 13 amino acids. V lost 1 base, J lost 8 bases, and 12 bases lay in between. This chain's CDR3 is CASSQVIQGKQYF. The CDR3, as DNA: TGTGCCAGCAGCCAAGTCATTCAGGGAAAGCAGTACTTC. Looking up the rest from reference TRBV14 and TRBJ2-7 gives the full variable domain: EAGVTQFPSHSVIEKGQTVTLRCDPISGHDNLYWYRRVMGKEIKFLLHFVKESKQDESGMPNNRFLAERTGGTYSTLKVQPAELEDSGVYFCASSQVIQGKQYFGPGTRLTVT.